A selection of T cell receptor beta chains follows, all from one sample in a study of radiation and T cells in renal cell carcinoma. Only in-frame clones appear in the TCRdb table, and some are missing; sequencing was by immunoSEQ multiplex PCR. The sample has fewer than 15,000 clones, roughly 65% seen once. Sample: tumor tissue, taken from a patient whose treatment was nephrectomy without radiotherapy. These receptors all stem from a woman aged 80 or over with renal cell carcinoma. Each CDR3 is given with its conserved first and last residue. The order of the fields is V gene, clone size, D gene, J gene, CDR3 DNA, CDR3 protein. A D gene is named only where the DNA matches it firmly. Size values are once, few and many counts, or a class for expanded clones, and some rows have none.

v_call: TRBV27; clone_size: NA; d_call: NA; j_call: TRBJ1-2; cdr3_nt: TGTGCCAGCAGTTTATTCGGCATGCAGGCTAACTATGGCTACACCTTC; cdr3_aa: CASSLFGMQANYGYTF
v_call: TRBV6-5; clone_size: NA; d_call: TRBD1; j_call: TRBJ1-1; cdr3_nt: TGTGCCAGCAGGTGGCGCGGACAGGCCCCTGAAGCTTTCTTT; cdr3_aa: CASRWRGQAPEAFF
v_call: TRBV6-1; clone_size: NA; d_call: NA; j_call: TRBJ2-1; cdr3_nt: TGTGCCAGCAGCGGGACCGCAGCAGACAATGAGCAGTTCTTC; cdr3_aa: CASSGTAADNEQFF
v_call: TRBV7-9; clone_size: NA; d_call: NA; j_call: TRBJ2-3; cdr3_nt: TGTGCCAGCAGCGGACAGCGCCAAGGTACAGATACGCAGTATTTT; cdr3_aa: CASSGQRQGTDTQYF
v_call: TRBV5-5; clone_size: NA; d_call: NA; j_call: TRBJ1-1; cdr3_nt: TGTGCCAGCAGCCTCCAGGGAGGCACTGAAGCTTTCTTT; cdr3_aa: CASSLQGGTEAFF
v_call: TRBV7-2; clone_size: NA; d_call: NA; j_call: TRBJ2-2; cdr3_nt: TGTGCCAGCAGAAGCGCGCGAGTGAACACCGGGGAGCTGTTTTTT; cdr3_aa: CASRSARVNTGELFF
v_call: TRBV6-5; clone_size: NA; d_call: NA; j_call: TRBJ2-3; cdr3_nt: TGTGCCAGCAGGAGGGGCAGGGCCACAGATACGCAGTATTTT; cdr3_aa: CASRRGRATDTQYF
v_call: TRBV28; clone_size: NA; d_call: TRBD1; j_call: TRBJ1-4; cdr3_nt: TGTGCCAGCAGTCGTTACAGGGGGCGAAATGAAAAACTGTTTTTT; cdr3_aa: CASSRYRGRNEKLFF
v_call: TRBV6-5; clone_size: few; d_call: NA; j_call: TRBJ1-2; cdr3_nt: TGTGCCAGCAGACCTTACATCGGGCGGGACTATGGCTACACCTTC; cdr3_aa: CASRPYIGRDYGYTF
v_call: TRBV27; clone_size: NA; d_call: NA; j_call: TRBJ2-3; cdr3_nt: TGTGCCAGCACCAATGACGGGACAGGGTCGGGACTAGGCACGCAGTATTTT; cdr3_aa: CASTNDGTGSGLGTQYF
v_call: TRBV10-3; clone_size: NA; d_call: TRBD2; j_call: TRBJ2-1; cdr3_nt: TGTGCCATCAGTGATTTCCTAGCGGGGGAAGGGGAGCAGTTCTTC; cdr3_aa: CAISDFLAGEGEQFF
v_call: TRBV5-1; clone_size: NA; d_call: NA; j_call: TRBJ2-3; cdr3_nt: TGCGCCAGCAGCCCCGGAGGATCGACAGATACGCAGTATTTT; cdr3_aa: CASSPGGSTDTQYF
v_call: TRBV10-1; clone_size: NA; d_call: NA; j_call: TRBJ1-6; cdr3_nt: TGCGCCAGCAGTGATTTCCCCCCGGGGAATTCACCCCTCCACTTT; cdr3_aa: CASSDFPPGNSPLHF
v_call: TRBV12-1; clone_size: NA; d_call: NA; j_call: TRBJ2-3; cdr3_nt: TGTGCCAGCAGCCTGGAACTAGAGGGAACAGATACGCAGTATTTT; cdr3_aa: CASSLELEGTDTQYF
v_call: TRBV11-2; clone_size: NA; d_call: NA; j_call: TRBJ1-1; cdr3_nt: TGTGCCAGCAGCTCTCCATGGGGGGGAGGTGCTGAAGCTTTCTTT; cdr3_aa: CASSSPWGGGAEAFF
v_call: TRBV7-9; clone_size: NA; d_call: NA; j_call: TRBJ1-2; cdr3_nt: TGTGCCAGCACCAAGACGGAGGGGGGCTACACCTTC; cdr3_aa: CASTKTEGGYTF
v_call: TRBV6-1; clone_size: NA; d_call: TRBD1; j_call: TRBJ1-2; cdr3_nt: TGTGCCAGCAGTGAAACAGGGGGCTATGGCTACACCTTC; cdr3_aa: CASSETGGYGYTF
v_call: TRBV7-9; clone_size: NA; d_call: NA; j_call: TRBJ1-6; cdr3_nt: TGTGCCAGCAGCTTATTAGTGCTGGACGATTCACCCCTCCACTTT; cdr3_aa: CASSLLVLDDSPLHF
v_call: TRBV7-9; clone_size: NA; d_call: NA; j_call: TRBJ2-5; cdr3_nt: TGTGCCAGCAGCACGGAATCCCAGACCCAGTACTTC; cdr3_aa: CASSTESQTQYF
v_call: TRBV19; clone_size: few; d_call: NA; j_call: TRBJ1-2; cdr3_nt: TGTGCCAGTAGTATGAGGGGTAACTATGGCTACACCTTC; cdr3_aa: CASSMRGNYGYTF
v_call: TRBV28; clone_size: NA; d_call: TRBD1; j_call: TRBJ1-1; cdr3_nt: TGTGCCAGCAGTTTATCAGGGACAGTGGCCATCACTGAAGCTTTCTTT; cdr3_aa: CASSLSGTVAITEAFF
v_call: TRBV19; clone_size: NA; d_call: NA; j_call: TRBJ2-5; cdr3_nt: TGTGCCTCCACCCCTCAGCACCGAGAGACCCAGTACTTC; cdr3_aa: CASTPQHRETQYF
v_call: TRBV6-1; clone_size: NA; d_call: NA; j_call: TRBJ2-7; cdr3_nt: TGTGCCAGCAGTGAAATGGAGGCAGGGGGGTTATACGAGCAGTACTTC; cdr3_aa: CASSEMEAGGLYEQYF
v_call: TRBV7-2; clone_size: NA; d_call: NA; j_call: TRBJ1-2; cdr3_nt: TGTGCCAGCAGCTCCCGGGCCCGCGGGTTTAACTATGGCTACACCTTC; cdr3_aa: CASSSRARGFNYGYTF
v_call: TRBV4-1; clone_size: NA; d_call: TRBD1; j_call: TRBJ1-2; cdr3_nt: TGCGCCAGCAGCAAAGGACAGGGAAACTATGGCTACACCTTC; cdr3_aa: CASSKGQGNYGYTF
v_call: TRBV7-9; clone_size: NA; d_call: TRBD1; j_call: TRBJ1-6; cdr3_nt: TGTGCCAGCAGGACCGACAGGGGGCAGGATAATTCACCCCTCCACTTT; cdr3_aa: CASRTDRGQDNSPLHF
v_call: TRBV4-2; clone_size: medium-sized; d_call: NA; j_call: TRBJ2-7; cdr3_nt: TGTGCCAGCAGCCAAGATGGGGTCCAGGGCTCCTACGAGCAGTACTTC; cdr3_aa: CASSQDGVQGSYEQYF
v_call: TRBV18; clone_size: few; d_call: NA; j_call: TRBJ1-1; cdr3_nt: TGTGCCAGCTCTCCACCCTCTCGAGGAAACGAAGCTTTCTTT; cdr3_aa: CASSPPSRGNEAFF
v_call: TRBV7-2; clone_size: medium-sized; d_call: NA; j_call: TRBJ2-1; cdr3_nt: TGTGCCAGCAGCTTGGGAACCGGACAGAGGCGCTACAATGAGCAGTTCTTC; cdr3_aa: CASSLGTGQRRYNEQFF
v_call: TRBV2; clone_size: NA; d_call: NA; j_call: TRBJ2-7; cdr3_nt: TGTGCCAGCAGTGGGGACCTATTGGGGGAGCAGTACTTC; cdr3_aa: CASSGDLLGEQYF
v_call: TRBV28; clone_size: NA; d_call: NA; j_call: TRBJ1-3; cdr3_nt: TGTGCCAGCAGTTTATTGATCCAAGGCGGCTCTGGAAACACCATATATTTT; cdr3_aa: CASSLLIQGGSGNTIYF
v_call: TRBV18; clone_size: few; d_call: NA; j_call: TRBJ1-3; cdr3_nt: TGTGCCAGCTCACCTTCGGGGTCCTCTGGAAACACCATATATTTT; cdr3_aa: CASSPSGSSGNTIYF
v_call: TRBV5-1; clone_size: NA; d_call: TRBD1; j_call: TRBJ1-4; cdr3_nt: TGCGCCAGCAGCTCGGGGACAGGGGTTGAAGAAAAACTGTTTTTT; cdr3_aa: CASSSGTGVEEKLFF